This TCR beta chain was identified in a study of T cells in Graves' hyperthyroidism and ophthalmopathy. CDR3 length: 15 amino acids. Losses at the gene ends were 4 bases for V and 6 bases for J; bases not matched to a gene: 11. CDR1 and CDR2 from the germline V gene are LGHDT and YNNKEL (reference sequence). Authors of the study amplified TCR beta CDR3 regions from RNA transcripts. Primed by the HTBI set, a first-round RT-PCR was run on the TCR CDR3. TCRdb recomputed calls from the multiplex PCR reads with MiXCR, one row per CDR3 protein. This sample carries some 490,000 distinct CDR3 sequences, about 16% of them seen once, and the ten largest clones take over 25%.

This chain uses TRBV3-1 with TRBJ1-1; 7 positions match TRBD1. The sequence was obtained from a woman aged 25 to 39 with Graves' ophthalmopathy. The sequenced sample was blood. For the CDR3, the DNA is TGTGCCAGCAGCCGCCTAGAGGGGGCATTCCCTGAAGCTTTCTTT. It specifies CASSRLEGAFPEAFF.